These 20 T cell receptor beta chains share one sample of origin, sequenced in a study of CD8 T cells in ankylosing spondylitis. General study points: What appeared characteristic of ankylosing spondylitis blood was a TCR beta motif of under 10 highly homologous variants.

Antigen specificity for these receptors is unknown. MiXCR was run by TCRdb on the 5' RACE reads, yielding one entry per CDR3 protein. The sample has around 770,000 distinct CDR3 sequences, approximately 12% seen once; the top ten hold less than 0.65%. The sample comprised blood, either unsorted or a sorted T cell fraction (not recorded which). The receptors were gathered from a male donor with ankylosing spondylitis.

Ten or more counts support this clonotype. The chain has TRBV12-3 or TRBV12-4 and TRBJ1-2; weak D call: TRBD1 (6 bases). The CDR3 sequence is 14 residues long. Deletions cut 6 bases from V and 1 base from J, with 12 bases between. For the CDR3, the DNA is TGTGCCAGCAGCCCCAGGGGAGTTAACTATGGCTACACCTTC. Encoded protein: CASSPRGVNYGYTF.

The chain combines TRBV15 with TRBJ2-1; D could derive from TRBD1 or TRBD2 (5 bases each). There are 19 residues in the CDR3. CDR1 is LNHNV and CDR2 is YYDKDF in the germline V gene (reference sequence). The V and J ends lost 1 base and 0 bases respectively, with 19 bases between them. DNA for the CDR3: TGTGCCACCAGCAGAGGCCTCGGGACGGAAAAGAGCTCCTACAATGAGCAGTTCTTC. Translated, it gives CATSRGLGTEKSSYNEQFF. Supplemented by reference TRBV15 and TRBJ2-1, the full variable domain reads DAMVIQNPRYQVTQFGKPVTLSCSQTLNHNVMYWYQQKSSQAPKLLFHYYDKDFNNEADTPDNFQSRRPNTSFCFLDIRSPGLGDTAMYLCATSRGLGTEKSSYNEQFFGPGTRLTVL.

The V gene is TRBV7-2, the J gene TRBJ2-5, with TRBD2 as a possible D gene (6 bases). CDR3 size: 13 residues. The V end was cut by 7 bases, the J end by 5 bases, with 14 bases between. CDR1 is SGHTA and CDR2 is FQGNSA in the germline V gene. CDR3 nucleotide sequence: TGTGCCAGCAAGGAAGGAGGGACGGAGACCCAGTACTTC. Its translation: CASKEGGTETQYF.

This clonotype was observed a handful of times. The V gene is TRBV9, the J gene TRBJ1-2; 12 nucleotides line up with TRBD1. Losses at the gene ends were 0 bases for V and 5 bases for J; bases not matched to a gene: 8. The length of the CDR3 is 17 residues. Looked up from germline, CDR1 is SGDLS and CDR2 is YYNGEE. As DNA, the CDR3 is TGTGCCAGCAGCGTAGTCCACCCGGGACAGGGGGCATATGGCTACACCTTC. As protein: CASSVVHPGQGAYGYTF.

The gene calls are TRBV27 and TRBJ2-2; 7 bases are shared with TRBD2. This CDR3 has 16 residues. The trim removed 3 bases at V and 0 bases at J, leaving 4 bases unmatched. The germline CDR1 and CDR2 sequences are MNHEY and SMNVEV (reference sequence). CDR3 in amino acids: CASSFLTSANTGELFF. In DNA, the CDR3 is TGTGCCAGCAGTTTTCTTACTAGCGCGAACACCGGGGAGCTGTTTTTT.

The chain uses TRBV18 and TRBJ1-4; TRBD1 might be the D (5 bases). This CDR3 is 14 amino acids long. Between the trimmed V and J ends, which lost 4 bases and 8 bases, there was a span of 14 bases. Germline loops: CDR1 KGHSH, CDR2 LQKENI. CDR3 bases: TGTGCCAGCTCACAGGGACGCGGAGGGGAAAAACTGTTTTTT. As protein: CASSQGRGGEKLFF.

The chain couples TRBV20-1 to TRBJ1-4; D is uncertain. The length of the CDR3 is 15 residues. Trimming removed 0 bases at V and 8 bases at J, with 16 bases between. From germline, CDR1 is DFQATT and CDR2 SNEGSKA (reference sequence). CDR3 sequence: CSAREDRGLGEKLFF. The CDR3 nucleotides are TGCAGTGCTAGAGAAGATCGAGGACTTGGGGAAAAACTGTTTTTT.

In this sample, this clonotype turned up a few times. The CDR3 sequence is CASSQFDRDFYNEQFF. The CDR3 coding sequence is TGTGCCAGCAGCCAGTTCGACAGGGACTTCTACAATGAGCAGTTCTTC. The V call is TRBV3-2, the J call TRBJ2-1; the D call of TRBD1 is as the table states it, not checked on the DNA. TRBV3-2 is labeled a pseudogene. This CDR3 comprises 16 residues.

V is TRBV24-1 and J is TRBJ2-5; no reliable D call. The CDR3 length is 14 residues. V was trimmed by 0 bases and J by 0 bases, leaving 4 bases between them. Germline-derived CDR1 and CDR2 are KGHDR and SFDVKD. The DNA of the CDR3 is TGTGCCACCAGTGATTTGCGGGACCAAGAGACCCAGTACTTC. Its translation: CATSDLRDQETQYF.

This clonotype was observed at least ten times. The V gene is TRBV20-1, the J gene TRBJ1-5, with 7 bases aligning to TRBD1. Per the germline V gene, CDR1 is DFQATT and CDR2 is SNEGSKA (reference sequence). CDR3 length equals 12 residues. Losses at the gene ends were 3 bases for V and 8 bases for J; bases not matched to a gene: 4. The CDR3 loop is CSASVQGEPQHF. CDR3 in DNA: TGCAGTGCTAGTGTTCAGGGGGAGCCCCAGCATTTT.

This clonotype was detected many times. The chain has TRBV5-1 and TRBJ1-2; D is unresolved. The CDR3 extends over 14 amino acids. Per the germline V gene, CDR1 is SGHRS and CDR2 is YFSETQ. V dropped 4 bases and J dropped 3 bases, with 13 bases sitting between them. For the CDR3, the DNA is TGCGCCAGCAGCCTAAGGACGGAGGACTATGGCTACACCTTC. This gives the protein CASSLRTEDYGYTF.

This clonotype was observed a few times. The chain links TRBV6-1 to TRBJ2-7, with D perhaps matching TRBD2 (5 bases). Deletions cut 4 bases from V and 0 bases from J, with 10 bases between. This CDR3 has 14 residues. CDR1 MNHNS and CDR2 SASEGT come from the germline V gene. The CDR3 loop is CASSGAGRSYEQYF. The DNA of the CDR3 is TGTGCCAGCAGTGGGGCGGGCCGCTCCTACGAGCAGTACTTC.

The sample holds many counts of this clonotype. The rearrangement uses TRBV29-1 and TRBJ1-1; D gene unclear. V was pared by 6 bases and J by 7 bases, with 3 bases between. The germline V gene has CDR1 SQVTM and CDR2 ANQGSEA. This CDR3 is 8 amino acids long. CDR3 loop: CSVGEAFF. As DNA, the CDR3 is TGCAGCGTCGGTGAAGCTTTCTTT.

V and J are TRBV4-3 and TRBJ2-3, with a tentative D call TRBD2 (5 bases). Trimming pared 0 bases from V and 6 bases from J, leaving 10 bases between. Germline CDR1 reads LGHNA; CDR2 reads YSLEER. The CDR3 consists of 14 residues. Written as DNA, the CDR3 is TGCGCCAGCAGCCAAGAACCCCCGGGGGATACGCAGTATTTT. Translation gives CASSQEPPGDTQYF.

This clonotype was seen at least ten times. The chain is built from TRBV5-1 and TRBJ2-3; no reliable D call. Germline V gives CDR1 SGHRS, CDR2 YFSETQ. The CDR3 has 14 amino acids. V was shortened by 1 base and J by 0 bases, with 6 bases between the two germline ends. In nucleotides, the CDR3 is TGCGCCAGCAGCTTGCTGTGGAGCACAGATACGCAGTATTTT. Protein: CASSLLWSTDTQYF.

V and J are TRBV7-2 and TRBJ2-4, with 9 bases fitting TRBD1. V lost 5 bases and J lost 10; bases outside the gene matches: 12. The CDR3 is made up of 15 amino acids. Looked up from germline, CDR1 is SGHTA and CDR2 is FQGNSA. The CDR3 DNA follows: TGTGCCAGCAGCATTACCGGAGGACAGGGGTCTATTCAGTACTTC. Residues: CASSITGGQGSIQYF.

The chain couples TRBV29-1 to TRBJ2-5; D may be TRBD1 or TRBD2 (6 bases each). The CDR3 is 14 amino acids. CDR1 and CDR2 (germline): SQVTM, ANQGSEA. V lost 4 bases, J lost 3 bases, and 15 bases lay in between. The CDR3 protein is CSVAMAGHEETQYF. The CDR3 nucleotides read TGCAGCGTTGCCATGGCGGGACACGAAGAGACCCAGTACTTC.

This chain joins TRBV7-9 and TRBJ2-5; D may match TRBD1 or TRBD2 (5 bases each). CDR1 and CDR2 (germline): SEHNR, FQNEAQ (reference sequence). Trimming cost V 1 base and J 4 bases, with 16 bases left between them. The CDR3 is made up of 16 amino acids. CDR3 region: CASSLVYGAGTETQYF. The CDR3 nucleotides read TGTGCCAGCAGCTTAGTATATGGGGCAGGGACAGAGACCCAGTACTTC.

This rearrangement joins TRBV7-9 to TRBJ2-2; D may be TRBD2 (5 bases). With 1 base removed from V and 4 bases from J, the gap between germline ends came to 10 bases. This CDR3 region has 15 residues. Germline values: CDR1 SEHNR, CDR2 FQNEAQ (reference sequence). This CDR3 is CASSLGTRGTGELFF. The CDR3 region has the DNA TGTGCCAGCAGCTTAGGCACCCGGGGCACCGGGGAGCTGTTTTTT.

This clonotype was found a few times. The chain is built from TRBV20-1 and TRBJ2-7; D might be TRBD1 (5 bases). V shed 7 bases and J shed 7 bases, with 17 bases lying between them. The CDR3 covers 12 residues. In germline, CDR1 is DFQATT, CDR2 SNEGSKA (reference sequence). The CDR3 coding sequence is TGCAGTGTCCGTCCAGGGTTACGTGAGCAGTACTTC. This sequence encodes CSVRPGLREQYF.